This TCR beta chain was profiled in a study of spatial heterogeneity in lung cancer. The CDR3 is 13 residues long. Looked up from germline, CDR1 is GTSNPN and CDR2 is SVGIG (reference sequence). V was cut by 2 bases and J by 3 bases, with 10 bases left in between. Time point reported: sample taken at primary tumor resection. This clonotype showed up many times. TCRdb recomputed calls from the 5' RACE reads with MiXCR, one row per CDR3 protein. The sample has 39,000 or so distinct CDR3 sequences; around 7.5% are singletons. The source material was PBMCs, sampled at surgery. The clonotype was recovered from a male donor with early-stage non-small cell lung cancer. The rearrangement links TRBV30 to TRBJ1-1, with D hard to call. The CDR3 DNA follows: TGTGCCTGGAGTACGTCCGGGGACACTGAAGCTTTCTTT. It encodes CAWSTSGDTEAFF.